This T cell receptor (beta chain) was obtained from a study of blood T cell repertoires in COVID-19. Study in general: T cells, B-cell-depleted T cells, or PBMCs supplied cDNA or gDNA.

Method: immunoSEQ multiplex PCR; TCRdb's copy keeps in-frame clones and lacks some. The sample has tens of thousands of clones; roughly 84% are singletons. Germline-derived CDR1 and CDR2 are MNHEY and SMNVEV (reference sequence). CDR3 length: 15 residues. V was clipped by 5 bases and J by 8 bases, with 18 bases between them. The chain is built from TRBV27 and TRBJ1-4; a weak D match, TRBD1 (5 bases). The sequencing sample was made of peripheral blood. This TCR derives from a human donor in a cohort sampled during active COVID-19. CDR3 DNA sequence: TGTGCCAGCAGTCAAAACGGGAGGGGCAGAGAAAAACTGTTTTTT. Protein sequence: CASSQNGRGREKLFF. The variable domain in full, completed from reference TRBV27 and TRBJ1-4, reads EAQVTQNPRYLITVTGKKLTVTCSQNMNHEYMSWYRQDPGLGLRQIYYSMNVEVTDKGDVPEGYKVSRKEKRNFPLILESPSPNQTSLYFCASSQNGRGREKLFFGSGTQLSVL.